One sample yielded the 2 T cell receptor beta chains listed below, sequenced in a study of OX40 agonist ivuxolimab in advanced cancers. The repertoire was sequenced with immunoSEQ multiplex PCR; TCRdb's copy has only in-frame clones and lacks some. The sample shows 30,000 to 35,000 clones, 65% to 80% of them seen only once. The sample in question was CD4+ or CD8+ T cells sorted from blood, obtained in a trial of the OX40 agonist ivuxolimab. All receptors come from an adult with an advanced solid tumor such as melanoma, head and neck, liver or kidney cancer.

This clone was observed a few times. The V gene is TRBV5-4, the J gene TRBJ1-6; 7 bases align to TRBD1. J was trimmed by 8 bases and V by 1 base; bases with no gene match: 6. The germline gives CDR1 SGHNT, CDR2 YYREEE (reference sequence). The CDR3 contains 15 residues. The CDR3 DNA follows: TGTGCCAGCAGCTTGACCACAGGGGTCCATTCACCCCTCCACTTT. Protein product: CASSLTTGVHSPLHF.

The gene calls are TRBV5-6 and TRBJ1-1; D ambiguous. The CDR3 consists of 12 residues. With 5 bases removed from V and 7 bases from J, the gap between germline ends came to 12 bases. The germline gives CDR1 SGHDT, CDR2 YYEEEE. The CDR3 nucleotides are TGTGCCAGCAGTACAAGGTTTGGTGAAGCTTTCTTT. Its translation: CASSTRFGEAFF.